What follows are 25 T cell receptor beta chains derived from one specimen sequenced in a study of T-cell memory formation after mild COVID-19. MiXCR, applied by TCRdb to the 5' RACE reads, yields one record per CDR3 protein. Here the sample spans approximately 180,000 distinct CDR3 sequences, approximately 16% being singletons. Source material: PBMCs or a T cell subset sorted from them (not recorded which). Receptor source: an adult woman who had mild COVID-19 (a few samples of this study predate the infection). Cell type and time point are not known.

This clonotype has ten or more counts. The chain has TRBV2 and TRBJ2-1, with 10 nucleotides matching TRBD2. The length of the CDR3 is 15 residues. Per the germline V gene, CDR1 is SNHLY and CDR2 is FYNNEI. V was pared by 4 bases and J by 5 bases, with 5 bases of the junction left unmatched. The CDR3 nucleotides read TGTGCCAGCAGTGGCAAGCGGGGGGGCAACAATGAGCAGTTCTTC. Translation: CASSGKRGGNNEQFF.

This clonotype was observed a few times. This rearrangement joins TRBV7-6 to TRBJ1-6; no definite D call. This CDR3 contains 13 residues. Trimming removed 0 bases at V and 5 bases at J, with 2 bases between. From germline, CDR1 is SGHVS and CDR2 FNYEAQ. In DNA, the CDR3 is TGTGCCAGCAGCTTAGCGGATAATTCACCCCTCCACTTT. Translating gives CASSLADNSPLHF.

This clonotype occurred a few times. The DNA of the CDR3 is TGTGCCAGCAGCGCCCGGGGGGGATCCTACAATGAGCAGTTCTTC. It encodes CASSARGGSYNEQFF. The genes are TRBV9 and TRBJ2-1, with TRBD2 matching 8 bases. Trimming removed 3 bases from V and 1 base from J; junction bases left unmatched: 3. CDR1 and CDR2 from the germline V gene are SGDLS and YYNGEE. There are 15 residues in the CDR3.

The chain combines TRBV15 with TRBJ2-5; TRBD2 agrees at 10 bases. The V gene's germline CDR1 is LNHNV and CDR2 YYDKDF (reference sequence). V lost 3 bases to trimming and J lost 1 base; unmatched junction nucleotides: 8. The CDR3 is 17 amino acids. CDR3 sequence reads: CATSRGRLAGAQETQYF. The CDR3 coding sequence is TGTGCCACCAGCAGGGGTCGTCTAGCGGGGGCCCAAGAGACCCAGTACTTC.

This clonotype was seen more than once but under ten times. The V gene is TRBV29-1, the J gene TRBJ2-3, with D tentatively TRBD1 (6 bases). The ends were cut back, 0 bases at V and 4 bases at J, with 14 bases in the middle. The CDR3 is made up of 15 amino acids. Looked up from germline, CDR1 is SQVTM and CDR2 is ANQGSEA. The CDR3 nucleotides are TGCAGCGTTGAAGATAGGGGCAGGGGTGCAGATACGCAGTATTTT. It codes for CSVEDRGRGADTQYF.

V is TRBV24-1 and J is TRBJ2-1; D could derive from TRBD1 or TRBD2 (5 bases each). This CDR3 comprises 13 residues. The germline CDR1 and CDR2 sequences are KGHDR and SFDVKD. V dropped 7 bases and J dropped 8 bases, with 14 bases sitting between them. This CDR3 reads CATSGAGTHEQFF. Written as DNA, the CDR3 is TGTGCCACCAGCGGGGCTGGGACCCATGAGCAGTTCTTC.

The chain has TRBV5-1 and TRBJ2-7, with 7 nucleotides matching TRBD1. Germline V gives CDR1 SGHRS, CDR2 YFSETQ. The CDR3 runs 12 residues. V shed 5 bases, J shed 6 bases, and the junction held 5 bases outside the gene matches. The CDR3 DNA is TGCGCCAGCAGACCCGACAGGGCCGAGCAGTACTTC. This sequence encodes CASRPDRAEQYF.

This clonotype was detected only once. J is TRBJ1-1 and V is TRBV3-1, with no clear D. The V gene's germline CDR1 is LGHDT and CDR2 YNNKEL (reference sequence). V lost 7 bases to trimming and J lost 0 bases, with 9 bases between them. The length of the CDR3 is 13 residues. CDR3 amino acids: CASTMTMNTEAFF. DNA for the CDR3: TGTGCCAGCACCATGACGATGAACACTGAAGCTTTCTTT.

This clonotype was seen only a few times. The chain combines TRBV5-1 with TRBJ2-1, with 8 nucleotides matching TRBD1. Germline values: CDR1 SGHRS, CDR2 YFSETQ. The CDR3 has 14 residues. J lost 12 bases, V lost 4 bases, and 12 bases had no gene match. CDR3 coding DNA: TGCGCCAGCAGCCGGGACGGGTCTACAGGGGGGCAGTTCTTC. It translates to CASSRDGSTGGQFF.

J is TRBJ2-6 and V is TRBV5-1; TRBD1 is a possible D gene (6 bases). This CDR3 region has 17 residues. The V end was cut by 0 bases, the J end by 2 bases, with 12 bases between. From germline, CDR1 is SGHRS and CDR2 YFSETQ. This CDR3 is CASSLETGLAGANVLTF. The CDR3 nucleotides read TGCGCCAGCAGCTTGGAGACAGGATTGGCTGGGGCCAACGTCCTGACTTTC.

The chain links TRBV15 to TRBJ1-1, with D hard to call. V was cut by 5 bases and J by 3 bases, with 10 bases left in between. Germline CDR1 and CDR2: LNHNV and YYDKDF (reference sequence). The CDR3 length is 13 residues. CDR3 protein: CATSGLGDTEAFF. CDR3 bases: TGTGCCACCAGCGGACTTGGGGACACTGAAGCTTTCTTT.

This chain links TRBV5-1 with TRBJ1-1; D unresolved. CDR3 size: 13 residues. Trimming removed 1 base from V and 7 bases from J, with 11 bases in between. Per the germline V gene, CDR1 is SGHRS and CDR2 is YFSETQ. CDR3 protein: CASSLREGFEAFF. CDR3 nucleotides: TGCGCCAGCAGCTTGCGGGAAGGTTTTGAAGCTTTCTTT.

This clonotype is a singleton in its sample. The chain uses TRBV12-3 or TRBV12-4 and TRBJ1-1; 11 positions match TRBD1. The CDR3 runs to 15 residues. Losses at the gene ends were 7 bases for V and 6 bases for J; bases not matched to a gene: 10. This chain's CDR3 is CASTRDRGSLAEAFF. The CDR3, as DNA: TGTGCCAGCACTAGGGACAGGGGGTCCCTTGCTGAAGCTTTCTTT.

The J gene is TRBJ2-3, the V gene TRBV9, with 8 bases lining up with TRBD2. The germline V gene encodes CDR1 SGDLS and CDR2 YYNGEE. After removal of 0 bases from V and 3 bases from J, the junction contained 3 bases not matched to a gene. The CDR3 is 15 residues long. Here the CDR3 DNA reads TGTGCCAGCAGCGTAGCGGGGGGGCGAACAGATACGCAGTATTTT. Its protein is CASSVAGGRTDTQYF. The full variable domain, completed using reference TRBV9 and TRBJ2-3, is DSGVTQTPKHLITATGQRVTLRCSPRSGDLSVYWYQQSLDQGLQFLIQYYNGEERAKGNILERFSAQQFPDLHSELNLSSLELGDSALYFCASSVAGGRTDTQYFGPGTRLTVL.

There are a few counts of this clonotype. The chain links TRBV4-2 to TRBJ1-3, with no clear D. V was pared by 0 bases and J by 0 bases, with 6 bases between. Germline V gene lookup returns CDR1 LGHNA and CDR2 YNFKEQ. CDR3 length: 15 amino acids. CDR3 sequence: CASSQDRHSGNTIYF. CDR3 in DNA: TGTGCCAGCAGCCAAGACAGGCACTCTGGAAACACCATATATTTT.

The rearrangement links TRBV7-9 to TRBJ1-1; the D is unclear. CDR3 length: 16 residues. Per the germline V gene, CDR1 is SEHNR and CDR2 is FQNEAQ (reference sequence). Between the trimmed V and J ends, which lost 5 bases and 0 bases, there was a span of 16 bases. The CDR3 region is CASSPRKNSLNTEAFF. CDR3 sequence (DNA): TGTGCCAGCAGCCCCCGTAAAAACAGTTTGAACACTGAAGCTTTCTTT.

The rearrangement uses TRBV12-3 or TRBV12-4 and TRBJ2-1; weak D call: TRBD2 (7 bases). The CDR3 contains 13 residues. With 3 bases removed from V and 8 bases from J, the gap between germline ends came to 11 bases. The CDR3 protein is CASSLGGGDEQFF. The CDR3 region has the DNA TGTGCCAGCAGTTTGGGCGGGGGCGATGAGCAGTTCTTC.

This clonotype was observed a handful of times. This CDR3 reads CASSPKSKLSYEQYF. The CDR3 region has the DNA TGTGCCAGCTCACCGAAGTCTAAACTCTCCTACGAGCAGTACTTC. This chain connects TRBV18 to TRBJ2-7; D ambiguous. The V and J ends lost 3 bases and 0 bases respectively, with 12 bases between them. Germline CDR1 KGHSH, CDR2 LQKENI. The CDR3 is 15 amino acids.

The chain uses TRBV18 and TRBJ2-5; 10 nucleotides agree with TRBD2. Trimming at V came to 0 bases and at J to 3 bases, leaving 4 bases not matched to a gene. This CDR3 is built from 16 residues. The V gene's germline CDR1 is KGHSH and CDR2 LQKENI. For the CDR3, the DNA is TGTGCCAGCTCACCACCGAGGCTAGCGGGAGAAGAGACCCAGTACTTC. This translates into CASSPPRLAGEETQYF.

In this sample, this clonotype turned up a few times. This chain joins TRBV25-1 and TRBJ2-7, with 9 bases matching TRBD1. V was pared by 8 bases and J by 0 bases, with 5 bases of the junction left unmatched. This CDR3 is 14 amino acids long. From germline, CDR1 is MGHDK and CDR2 SYGVNS. CDR3 in amino acids: CASRGTGLSYEQYF. CDR3 nucleotide sequence: TGTGCCAGCCGAGGGACAGGGCTCTCCTACGAGCAGTACTTC.

CDR3 protein: CASHVGGNEQFF. CDR3 in DNA: TGCGCCTCCCACGTCGGGGGGAATGAGCAGTTCTTC. V is TRBV5-1 and J is TRBJ2-1; TRBD2 matches 7 bases. The CDR3 totals 12 residues. Germline values: CDR1 SGHRS, CDR2 YFSETQ. The V and J ends lost 10 bases and 7 bases, in that order; junction bases with no gene match: 8.

V and J are TRBV9 and TRBJ2-1, with TRBD2 matching 8 bases. The germline CDR1 and CDR2 sequences are SGDLS and YYNGEE. With 1 base clipped from V and 6 bases from J, the junction kept 3 bases outside the gene matches. The CDR3 is 14 amino acids. The CDR3 here is CASSVLGGGNEQFF. The CDR3 DNA follows: TGTGCCAGCAGCGTACTCGGGGGGGGCAATGAGCAGTTCTTC.

The chain combines TRBV7-2 with TRBJ2-5; possible D gene TRBD2, 7 bases. Germline lookup yields CDR1 SGHTA and CDR2 FQGNSA. Trimming pared 6 bases from V and 5 bases from J, leaving 19 bases between. The CDR3 covers 15 residues. The DNA for the CDR3 is TGTGCCAGCAGAGAGGGGGGGTTTGCGAGGGAGACCCAGTACTTC. Amino acids: CASREGGFARETQYF. The full variable domain, its missing parts supplied by reference TRBV7-2 and TRBJ2-5, is GAGVSQSPSNKVTEKGKDVELRCDPISGHTALYWYRQSLGQGLEFLIYFQGNSAPDKSGLPSDRFSAERTGGSVSTLTIQRTQQEDSAVYLCASREGGFARETQYFGPGTRLLVL.

This clonotype appeared many times. The V and J genes are TRBV7-8 and TRBJ2-1; 8 nucleotides line up with TRBD1. Germline V gene sequence: CDR1 SGHVS, CDR2 FQNEAQ. CDR3 length equals 15 residues. Trimming cost V 3 bases and J 3 bases; bases outside gene matches: 4. The CDR3 reads CASSFRDRIYNEQFF. In DNA, the CDR3 is TGTGCCAGCAGCTTCCGGGACAGGATCTACAATGAGCAGTTCTTC.

This clonotype has more than one count but fewer than ten. This rearrangement joins TRBV12-3 or TRBV12-4 to TRBJ2-7; D possibly uses TRBD1 or TRBD2 (5 bases each). The CDR3 is 13 amino acids. Trimming removed 4 bases from V and 5 bases from J, with 12 bases in between. CDR3 bases: TGTGCCAGCAGTTCTTTACGGGGCAACGAGCAGTACTTC. Translated, it gives CASSSLRGNEQYF.